Included here is one TCR beta chain sequence, with context. The data were obtained in a study of shared clonotypes between healthy human individuals. In the study overall: Participating donors consisted of a couple of women and a few men aged 18 to 49.

The germline V gene has CDR1 SQVTM and CDR2 ANQGSEA. V shed 0 bases and J 6 bases; nucleotides not matched to a gene: 14. This CDR3 is built from 17 residues. Some clones are missing from TCRdb's copy, which holds only in-frame ones; the method was immunoSEQ multiplex PCR. This sample carries about 1.4 million clones, roughly 96% of them seen once, and the ten largest clones take 1% to 1.5%. This clonotype was obtained from a man under 40 in good health. The chain has TRBV29-1 and TRBJ1-3; 7 bases are shared with TRBD1. The sample taken for sequencing was naive CD4+ T cells sorted from blood. The subset here: CD45RA+ positively selected. The CDR3 region is CSVEDLSLLGQKNTIYF. CDR3 bases: TGCAGCGTTGAAGATCTGTCCCTCCTGGGACAGAAAAACACCATATATTTT. Looking up the rest from reference TRBV29-1 and TRBJ1-3 gives the full variable domain: SAVISQKPSRDICQRGTSLTIQCQVDSQVTMMFWYRQQPGQSLTLIATANQGSEATYESGFVIDKFPISRPNLTFSTLTVSNMSPEDSSIYLCSVEDLSLLGQKNTIYFGEGSWLTVV.